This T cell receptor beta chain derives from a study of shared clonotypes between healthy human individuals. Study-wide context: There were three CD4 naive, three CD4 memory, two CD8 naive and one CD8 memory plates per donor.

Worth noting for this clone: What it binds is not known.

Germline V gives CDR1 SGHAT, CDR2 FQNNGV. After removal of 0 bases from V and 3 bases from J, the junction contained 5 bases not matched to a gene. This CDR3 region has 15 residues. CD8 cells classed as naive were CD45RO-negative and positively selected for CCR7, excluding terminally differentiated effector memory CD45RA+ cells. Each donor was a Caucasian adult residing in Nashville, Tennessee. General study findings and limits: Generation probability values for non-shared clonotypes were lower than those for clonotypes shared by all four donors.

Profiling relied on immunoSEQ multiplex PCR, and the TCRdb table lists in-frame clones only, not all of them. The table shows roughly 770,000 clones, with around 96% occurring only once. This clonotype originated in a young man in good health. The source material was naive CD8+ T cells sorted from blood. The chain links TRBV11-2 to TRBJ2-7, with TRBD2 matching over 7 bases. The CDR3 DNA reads TGTGCCAGCAGCTTAGATATCGCTAGCGGCTACGAGCAGTACTTC. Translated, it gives CASSLDIASGYEQYF.